Each of the 30 T cell receptor beta chains below was sequenced from the same sample in a study of metastatic and nonmetastatic thyroid tumors. Thyroid surgery was performed in patients who had received no treatment beforehand. TCRdb re-clonotyped the PCR reads via MiXCR. The sample has some 38,000 clones; around 43% are singletons. What was sequenced was tumor tissue. These receptors came from a male donor with papillary thyroid cancer or a benign thyroid nodule (not recorded which). Some clones in this sample may be carry-over from other donors' samples.

This sequence joins TRBV29-1 and TRBJ2-3, with unresolved D. Germline V gene sequence: CDR1 SQVTM, CDR2 ANQGSEA. CDR3 length equals 15 residues. Trimming left V 5 bases short and J 4 bases short, with 19 bases between. CDR3 DNA sequence: TGCAGCGTTCTCCTTAGGGAATTTATGGCAGATACGCAGTATTTT. It specifies CSVLLREFMADTQYF.

The V and J genes are TRBV5-8 and TRBJ2-5, with 7 bases that match TRBD1. The J call may be faulty, since TRBJ2-1 better matches the DNA end. The length of the CDR3 is 13 residues. Germline assignment: CDR1 SGHTS and CDR2 YDEGEE. CDR3 loop: CASSWGQSDEQFF. Here the CDR3 DNA reads TGTGCCAGCAGCTGGGGACAGTCGGATGAGCAGTTCTTC.

The V call is TRBV5-1, the J call TRBJ2-5; 15 bases align to TRBD2. The CDR3 extends over 16 amino acids. Germline V gene lookup returns CDR1 SGHRS and CDR2 YFSETQ. V shed 4 bases, J shed 2 bases, and the junction held 3 bases outside the gene matches. The chain's CDR3 is CASSQGLAGGQETQYF. The CDR3 nucleotides read TGCGCCAGCAGCCAGGGACTAGCGGGGGGACAAGAGACCCAGTACTTC. The full variable domain, with the rest looked up from reference TRBV5-1 and TRBJ2-5, is KAGVTQTPRYLIKTRGQQVTLSCSPISGHRSVSWYQQTPGQGLQFLFEYFSETQRNKGNFPGRFSGRQFSNSRSEMNVSTLELGDSALYLCASSQGLAGGQETQYFGPGTRLLVL.

V is TRBV20-1 and J is TRBJ1-2; D call uncertain. Deletions cut 6 bases from V and 8 bases from J, with 16 bases between. Germline CDR1 and CDR2: DFQATT and SNEGSKA (reference sequence). CDR3 length: 12 residues. CDR3 in DNA: TGCAGTGCCGTAGTGGGTCCGGGAGGCTACACCTTC. This codes for CSAVVGPGGYTF.

This CDR3 is CASSEVGGAEETQYF. The CDR3 DNA is TGTGCCAGCAGTGAAGTGGGGGGGGCAGAAGAGACCCAGTACTTC. This rearrangement joins TRBV25-1 to TRBJ2-5; the D gene is possibly TRBD2 (7 bases). Germline V gives CDR1 MGHDK, CDR2 SYGVNS. V shed 2 bases and J shed 3 bases, with 13 bases lying between them. The CDR3 spans 15 residues. The variable domain in full, completed from reference TRBV25-1 and TRBJ2-5, reads EADIYQTPRYLVIGTGKKITLECSQTMGHDKMYWYQQDPGMELHLIHYSYGVNSTEKGDLSSESTVSRIRTEHFPLTLESARPSHTSQYLCASSEVGGAEETQYFGPGTRLLVL.

The rearrangement joins TRBV30 to TRBJ1-2; no clear D. CDR1 and CDR2 (germline): GTSNPN, SVGIG (reference sequence). CDR3 size: 11 residues. The V end was cut by 0 bases, the J end by 8 bases, with 7 bases between. CDR3 protein: CAWSVVEGYTF. In DNA, the CDR3 is TGTGCCTGGAGTGTCGTCGAGGGCTACACCTTC.

The table lists this clone with a few counts. CDR3 DNA: TGCAGCGTTGCCGGTCCCGGAGGGCAGCCCCAGCATTTT. Its protein product is CSVAGPGGQPQHF. This chain links TRBV29-1 with TRBJ1-5; no definite D call. The CDR3 is 13 residues long. Trimming shortened V by 4 bases and J by 7 bases, and 14 bases separated the two germline ends. The germline gives CDR1 SQVTM, CDR2 ANQGSEA.

This sequence joins TRBV27 and TRBJ2-2, with 7 bases fitting TRBD2. The V gene end was trimmed by 5 bases and the J gene end by 3 bases; junction bases not matched to a gene: 9. This CDR3 comprises 16 residues. The germline CDR1 and CDR2 sequences are MNHEY and SMNVEV (reference sequence). The CDR3 coding sequence is TGTGCCAGCAGTCCCCCGACTAGCTTTTACACCGGGGAGCTGTTTTTT. This encodes CASSPPTSFYTGELFF.

This clone appeared a few times. V usage is TRBV30 and J usage is TRBJ1-2; possible D gene TRBD1, 6 bases. Germline V CDR1 and CDR2: GTSNPN, SVGIG (reference sequence). There are 11 residues in the CDR3. Trimming took off 4 bases at V and 11 bases at J, with 14 bases between the two ends. CDR3 coding DNA: TGTGCCTGGAAGATTCCAGGGGCGTACACCTTC. Its protein is CAWKIPGAYTF.

This clone was recorded once. This rearrangement joins TRBV4-1 to TRBJ2-5; 9 bases fit TRBD2. J gave up 5 bases and V 0 bases, and 4 bases lay outside the gene matches. Germline lookup yields CDR1 MGHRA and CDR2 YSYEKL. This CDR3 is 15 amino acids long. The CDR3 is CASSQDGTSWETQYF. CDR3 sequence (DNA): TGCGCCAGCAGCCAAGACGGGACTAGCTGGGAGACCCAGTACTTC.

With regard to this clone: Other DNA sequences from this sample encode an identical CDR3 as well. The chain links TRBV4-1 to TRBJ1-2; D remains unclear. V dropped 1 base and J dropped 11 bases, with 17 bases sitting between them. Germline loops: CDR1 MGHRA, CDR2 YSYEKL. The CDR3 consists of 14 residues. The CDR3 loop is CASSQVSGPGGYTF. In DNA form, the CDR3 reads TGCGCCAGCAGCCAAGTAAGCGGCCCTGGTGGTTACACCTTC.

The V and J genes are TRBV20-1 and TRBJ2-2; 8 nucleotides match TRBD1. The germline gives CDR1 DFQATT, CDR2 SNEGSKA (reference sequence). V dropped 0 bases and J dropped 4; count of bases not matched to a gene: 10. The CDR3 runs to 17 residues. This chain's CDR3 is CSARDRGTGWSTGELFF. In nucleotides, the CDR3 is TGCAGTGCTAGAGATAGGGGGACAGGATGGAGCACCGGGGAGCTGTTTTTT.

This clone has a handful of counts. The CDR3 loop reads CASSTTGFGYTF. CDR3 sequence (DNA): TGTGCCAGCAGTACAACAGGGTTTGGCTACACCTTC. J is TRBJ1-2 and V is TRBV6-1; D is perhaps TRBD1 (6 bases). Germline CDR1 is MNHNS and CDR2 is SASEGT. V was shortened by 5 bases and J by 7 bases, with 11 bases between the two germline ends. The CDR3 is made up of 12 amino acids.

This clone was seen a handful of times. The chain uses TRBV20-1 and TRBJ1-6; possible D gene TRBD1, 5 bases. The V end lost 2 bases, the J end lost 9 bases, and 14 bases lay between the germline ends. CDR3 size: 14 residues. CDR1 and CDR2 from the germline V gene are DFQATT and SNEGSKA (reference sequence). The CDR3 DNA is TGCAGTGCTAGAATACAGGAAGATAGTTCACCCCTCCACTTT. It encodes CSARIQEDSSPLHF.

This rearrangement joins TRBV20-1 to TRBJ2-1; no firm D call. The germline CDR1 and CDR2 sequences are DFQATT and SNEGSKA (reference sequence). V shed 2 bases and J shed 0 bases, with 8 bases lying between them. This CDR3 contains 14 residues. The CDR3 is CSARTLVSYNEQFF. Here the CDR3 DNA reads TGCAGTGCTAGAACTCTGGTCTCCTACAATGAGCAGTTCTTC.

This clone appeared a few times. The chain employs TRBV6-1 and TRBJ1-1; no reliable D call. V dropped 8 bases and J dropped 3 bases, with 13 bases sitting between them. Germline CDR1 is MNHNS and CDR2 is SASEGT. The CDR3 covers 13 residues. The CDR3 region has the DNA TGTGCCAGCGGGAGGGTATGGGACACTGAAGCTTTCTTT. Residues: CASGRVWDTEAFF.

This clone showed up just a few times. The rearrangement links TRBV6-1 to TRBJ2-7; 8 bases map to TRBD1. The CDR3 consists of 13 residues. Unmatched junction bases numbered 3, after V lost 5 bases and J lost 3 bases. In germline, CDR1 is MNHNS, CDR2 SASEGT. In DNA, the CDR3 is TGTGCCAGCAGTCCGGGACAGGTCTACGAGCAGTACTTC. It yields the protein CASSPGQVYEQYF.

This clone has just a few counts. J is TRBJ1-5 and V is TRBV6-4; 7 nucleotides agree with TRBD1. The CDR3 loop spans 13 amino acids. Germline CDR1 reads MRHNA; CDR2 reads SNTAGT. The CDR3 DNA reads TGTGTCGGGGGGGACAGAAGCAATCAGCCCCAGCATTTT. As protein: CVGGDRSNQPQHF.

This chain links TRBV19 with TRBJ2-7; 7 bases are shared with TRBD2. CDR3 length equals 17 residues. Germline CDR1 and CDR2: LNHDA and SQIVND (reference sequence). V dropped 3 bases and J dropped 4; count of bases not matched to a gene: 15. The DNA for the CDR3 is TGTGCCAGTAGTATGGCCTCAGGCGGGAGTAGCGGATACGAGCAGTACTTC. Its translation: CASSMASGGSSGYEQYF. Using reference TRBV19 and TRBJ2-7 for the parts outside the CDR3, the full variable domain is DGGITQSPKYLFRKEGQNVTLSCEQNLNHDAMYWYRQDPGQGLRLIYYSQIVNDFQKGDIAEGYSVSREKKESFPLTVTSAQKNPTAFYLCASSMASGGSSGYEQYFGPGTRLTVT.

The chain couples TRBV24-1 to TRBJ2-1, with a tentative D call TRBD2 (5 bases). Germline V gene lookup returns CDR1 KGHDR and CDR2 SFDVKD. The CDR3 is made up of 16 amino acids. Trimming took 4 bases from V and 0 from J, leaving 12 bases between them. For the CDR3, the DNA is TGTGCCACCAGTGACACCGGGGTTAGCTCCTACAATGAGCAGTTCTTC. It encodes CATSDTGVSSYNEQFF.

V usage is TRBV5-1 and J usage is TRBJ2-7; 8 bases align to TRBD2. The length of the CDR3 is 12 residues. Germline V gene data show CDR1 as SGHRS and CDR2 as YFSETQ. V trimming: 6 bases; J trimming: 4 bases; junction bases outside the gene matches: 3. This CDR3 is CASTSGSYEQYF. DNA of the CDR3: TGCGCCAGCACCAGCGGGAGTTACGAGCAGTACTTC.

In DNA form, the CDR3 reads TGTGCCAGCAGTGGGACTAGCGGCACCTACAATGAGCAGTTCTTC. Its protein is CASSGTSGTYNEQFF. The rearrangement joins TRBV6-1 to TRBJ2-1, with 10 bases matching TRBD2. The J segment lost 2 bases and the V segment lost 4 bases, leaving 2 bases of the junction unmatched. CDR3 length: 15 amino acids. Germline V CDR1 and CDR2: MNHNS, SASEGT.

This clone has ten or more counts. The V call is TRBV4-2, the J call TRBJ1-1; D uncertain. Germline V gene data show CDR1 as LGHNA and CDR2 as YNFKEQ. V lost 7 bases and J lost 0, with 9 bases in between. CDR3 length equals 13 residues. CDR3 bases: TGTGCCAGCACACAGATCATGAACACTGAAGCTTTCTTT. This codes for CASTQIMNTEAFF.

V and J are TRBV30 and TRBJ2-1; 7 bases are shared with TRBD2. CDR3 length: 12 amino acids. Germline values: CDR1 GTSNPN, CDR2 SVGIG (reference sequence). With 3 bases clipped from V and 16 bases from J, the junction kept 12 bases outside the gene matches. The CDR3: CAWSRGGLKDFF. The CDR3 region has the DNA TGTGCCTGGAGCCGGGGAGGGCTGAAGGATTTCTTC.

The V call is TRBV11-2, the J call TRBJ1-2; D remains unclear. This CDR3 region has 15 residues. V was clipped by 0 bases and J by 8 bases, with 16 bases between them. Germline V gene sequence: CDR1 SGHAT, CDR2 FQNNGV. For the CDR3, the DNA is TGTGCCAGCAGCTTAGATAGTACAAGAGGGCTAGGCTACACCTTC. It codes for CASSLDSTRGLGYTF.

There are a few counts of this clone. V usage is TRBV20-1 and J usage is TRBJ2-1, with 11 bases identical to TRBD2. The CDR3 has 12 amino acids. Germline CDR1 and CDR2: DFQATT and SNEGSKA (reference sequence). V shed 5 bases, J shed 16 bases, and the junction held 10 bases outside the gene matches. The CDR3 DNA reads as TGCAGTGCTGTGACTAGCGGGACCCTGGGATTCTTC. Encoded protein: CSAVTSGTLGFF.

This chain connects TRBV12-3 or TRBV12-4 to TRBJ1-2; no reliable D call. The ends were cut back, 3 bases at V and 8 bases at J, with 13 bases in the middle. This CDR3 is built from 13 residues. The CDR3 is CASSFRARGGYTF. CDR3 nucleotide sequence: TGTGCCAGCAGTTTCCGCGCTAGAGGCGGCTACACCTTC.

The rearrangement uses TRBV4-2 and TRBJ2-7; 13 bases are a match to TRBD2. From germline, CDR1 is LGHNA and CDR2 YNFKEQ. The CDR3 is made up of 15 amino acids. Losses at the gene ends were 3 bases for V and 1 base for J; bases not matched to a gene: 0. DNA for the CDR3: TGTGCCAGCAGCCAGGGACTAGCGGGATCCTACGAGCAGTACTTC. Translation gives CASSQGLAGSYEQYF.

V and J are TRBV5-1 and TRBJ2-3; D is possibly TRBD2 (5 bases). In germline, CDR1 is SGHRS, CDR2 YFSETQ. The CDR3 has 15 residues. Trimming shortened V by 0 bases and J by 4 bases, and 12 bases separated the two germline ends. CDR3 sequence (DNA): TGCGCCAGCAGCTTGGGAGGGTATCGTGCAGATACGCAGTATTTT. Its protein is CASSLGGYRADTQYF.

The genes are TRBV6-1 and TRBJ2-1; TRBD2 agrees at 8 bases. V lost 1 base to trimming and J lost 6 bases; unmatched junction nucleotides: 5. Germline CDR1 reads MNHNS; CDR2 reads SASEGT. This CDR3 contains 15 residues. The CDR3 coding sequence is TGTGCCAGCAGTGAAGTAAGCGGGAGATCCAATGAGCAGTTCTTC. Translating it yields CASSEVSGRSNEQFF.